This record covers a single TCR beta chain. Donors were grouped by their self-reported clinical history. Sequencing was performed with immunoSEQ multiplex PCR; in TCRdb, only in-frame clones are kept and a portion is missing. The sample contains some 340,000 clones, around 87% of which appear only once. The data were obtained in a study of blood T cell repertoires in COVID-19. CDR3 length: 15 residues. Germline CDR1 and CDR2: MDHEN and SYDVKM. With 10 bases clipped from V and 7 bases from J, the junction kept 14 bases outside the gene matches. The clonotype originates from a woman between 25 and 40 years old who had recovered from COVID-19. The chain uses TRBV28 and TRBJ2-7, with 12 bases lining up with TRBD2. Sequencing input: PBMCs or T cells enriched from blood (not recorded which). The CDR3: CATTLTLAGGLEQYF. The DNA for the CDR3 is TGTGCCACCACACTGACCCTAGCGGGGGGGCTTGAGCAGTACTTC.